The entry below describes one T cell receptor beta chain. The data were produced by immunoSEQ multiplex PCR, yet TCRdb's version contains in-frame clones alone and is incomplete. Among nearly 100,000 clones listed, about 80% were seen once. This record belongs to a study of blood T cell repertoires in COVID-19. Turning to the study itself: Sites in the United States, Italy and Spain provided acute and convalescent COVID-19 samples. T cells, B-cell-depleted T cells, or PBMCs supplied cDNA or gDNA.

This receptor was taken from a man between 65 and 85 years old with acute or convalescent COVID-19. Specimen: peripheral blood.

The CDR3 nucleotides read TGTGCCAGCAGTTTATCTGGTGTAGGGACAGGGGGCGCCGGTAACTATGGCTACACCTTC. Its protein product is CASSLSGVGTGGAGNYGYTF. The V call is TRBV28, the J call TRBJ1-2; TRBD1 matches 12 bases. Germline V gene data show CDR1 as MDHEN and CDR2 as SYDVKM. The CDR3 contains 20 residues. Trimming took 1 base from V and 1 from J; bases not matched to a gene: 13.